This TCR beta chain was sequenced during a study of control samples from healthy donors and cancer patients. Assay: immunoSEQ multiplex PCR; the TCRdb copy retains only in-frame clones and omits some. In the table there are 150,000 or so clones, more than 85% of which are singletons. This CDR3 is built from 13 residues. V was cut by 1 base and J by 5 bases, with 8 bases left in between. CDR1 is SGHTA, CDR2 FQGNSA, per germline. The clonotype comes from a man aged 18 to 29 in good health. Sequenced input: blood. This chain links TRBV7-2 with TRBJ1-1, with D perhaps TRBD1 (6 bases). As DNA, the CDR3 is TGTGCCAGCAGCTTAGAAAGGGGGACTGAAGCTTTCTTT. It yields the protein CASSLERGTEAFF.